This T cell receptor (beta chain) was obtained from a study of cytomegalovirus exposure and HLA in healthy donors (dated by TCRdb to 2017 to 2019). As for the study more broadly: According to an earlier analysis of several hundred of the donors, roughly 180 million T cells yielded roughly 110 million unique TCR beta sequences and about 300 Gb of sequence data. An early release covering just under 650 HLA-typed donors comprised about 290 gigabases of sequencing data and around 86 million unique TCR sequences. Of the roughly 420 genotyped donors, less than 85% were placed in the genetic ancestry cluster associated with self-reported Caucasian donors. The study aimed to test whether cataloging public T cell receptors could reveal signatures of past pathogen exposure. The study used immunosequencing to profile the T cell repertoires of about 670 subjects and linked those repertoires to cytomegalovirus serostatus. Besides the first cohort of 550 to 750 subjects, a separate validation cohort made up of around 120 different subjects was used. To predict cytomegalovirus infection status, the study combined high-throughput TCR immunosequencing, statistical association of individual TCRs with disease status, and machine learning. To study patterns of TCR occurrence, a later analysis re-analyzed previously published TCR beta repertoires from around 700 donors and added high-resolution HLA genotyping. Rather than drawing on any new phenotypic data, the later analysis identified candidate immune exposures from TCR beta sequences and the way those sequences occurred across donors. To decide whether each TCR beta V gene segment behaved as functional or pseudogenic, an earlier analysis of 587 of the donors relied on high-throughput TCR beta sequencing. Donor age, sex, ethnicity and CMV serostatus were compiled alongside the repertoire data. A later genetic analysis used genome-wide SNP genotypes for about 60% of the roughly 700 donors, treating that subset as a discovery cohort. All discovery cohort repertoires had been generated using a single sequencing platform. HLA typing included class I and class II loci at four-digit resolution. The number of typed donors differed by locus: about 620-630 for A, B, C, DRB1 and DQB1; some 500 for DQA1; 606 for DPA1; and around 490 for DPB1. Five DR-DQ haplotypes were treated as single units for association and clustering because of strong linkage in the cohort. Among around 400 genotyped donors of the cohort, an average of approximately 220,000 unique TCR beta nucleotide sequences was sequenced per donor, of which roughly 17% were non-productive. Points the paper makes about the study in general: The authors suggested that the approach could potentially be extended to other disease states and immunological phenotypes. Compared with equally common non-associated chains, HLA-associated TCR beta chains in a later analysis were more clonally expanded and had lower generation probabilities. The 87-base-pair reads could not distinguish some IMGT-functional V segments, including TRBV6-2 and TRBV6-3, so those segments were excluded. While some public TCRs were present in many individuals, most TCR sequences turned up only very rarely across donors. According to a later analysis, parvovirus B19, influenza, CMV and Epstein-Barr virus appeared linked to several top co-occurrence clusters. In a later analysis, the rate of TCR association differed among HLA loci, with DRB1 alleles having the most associated TCRs and HLA-C alleles having the fewest. Some 15 rarely observed V segments, including chromosome 9 orphons, were excluded from the earlier analysis of about 500 of the donors because counts were too low. Because some donors lacked HLA typing at each locus, the association tests relied only on the typed subset. Only TCR beta chains were sequenced in this cohort, and the absence of alpha or paired-chain data limited detectable features. In a later genetic analysis, fewer N-insertions in productive TCRs were reported among donors in an Asian-associated ancestry cluster than the roughly 700-donor mean. Presence/absence analyses assumed roughly uniform sequencing depth across donors, an assumption that may not hold. A total of fewer than 200 TCR beta chains were listed by the study as associated with cytomegalovirus. V-gene and J-gene trimming of TCR beta chains was associated with a missense DCLRE1C variant in a later genetic analysis, and the association was replicated in an independent cohort. CMV serostatus was the only immune exposure information available for the cohort. In an earlier analysis of about 600 of the donors, most TCR beta V segments appeared in productive rearrangements about 90% or about 30% of the time, broadly matching IMGT annotations. Linkage disequilibrium might explain the correlated functional status among segregating V segments, but an unknown experimental factor could not be ruled out. A group of highly shared sequence variants was considered likely to be a technical artifact of the sequencing pipeline. The classifier was reported to diagnose cytomegalovirus status with high specificity and sensitivity in both the original and validation cohorts. In vitro tests confirmed that a few of the cytomegalovirus-associated TCR beta chains recognize cytomegalovirus antigens. Strong co-occurrence of HLA alleles, especially DR and DQ, made assigning TCR associations to individual alleles difficult. A further reported finding was that TCR beta sequences accurately predicted the HLA-A and HLA-B alleles for most subjects in the first cohort. At a false discovery rate of 0.05, a later analysis linked 15,000 to 20,000 TCR beta sequences to specific HLA alleles. A later analysis found that most CMV-associated TCR beta chains appeared HLA-restricted, with HLA associations seemingly driven largely by CMV exposure.

The cohort comprised fewer than 750 healthy bone marrow donors. All cohort members were sampled while nominally healthy, although unrecorded immune exposures were likely present. The donor tested CMV seropositive and was one of the 289 seropositive cohort members. Each donor provided a peripheral blood sample, and peripheral blood mononuclear cells were used for TCR beta sequencing. The Qiagen DNeasy Blood Extraction Kit was used to extract genomic DNA from the blood cell samples. This clone was picked up one time. The antigen this receptor binds is unknown. No base qualities exist here, and no much larger clone lies one base off it. Preparation of the library involved the immunoSEQ multiplex PCR assay. A mixture of 60 forward primers for TCR Vbeta segments and 13 reverse primers for TCR Jbeta segments was used in the multiplex PCR. The CDR3 region of rearranged TCR beta genes was amplified from genomic DNA with a multiplex PCR assay. Amplified TCR beta libraries were sequenced as 87-base-pair reads on the Illumina HiSeq System. Per the original workflow: A later analysis counted about 76 million unique TCR beta chains across the 670 or so repertoires, and 9.5 million to 11 million of these chains were shared by at least two donors. Raw reads were error-corrected and collapsed into unique sequences by a nearest-neighbor algorithm in which closely related sequences were merged to remove PCR and sequencing errors. V, D and J gene segments were assigned by aligning CDR3 sequences to IMGT reference sequences. Each retained sequence needed at least a six-nucleotide match to both a V gene segment and a J gene segment. A rearrangement counted as productive if the CDR3 had no stop codons and remained in frame with V and J, and every other rearrangement counted as non-productive. Following IMGT convention, CDR3 was defined as the stretch from the second conserved V-encoded cysteine up to the conserved J-encoded phenylalanine. The earlier analysis of 587 of the donors excluded any sequence lacking an unambiguous match to a single V gene segment. An earlier analysis of 587 of the donors classified V segments as functional when productive rearrangements were above 56.7% and as segregating when the standard deviation between donors was above 5%. A statistical classification framework was built to diagnose cytomegalovirus status from the catalog of TCR beta chain sequences. A later analysis assigned V and J genes by comparing TCR nucleotide sequences with IMGT/GENE-DB human TR gene sequences. In a later analysis, CDR3 sequences and most-parsimonious VDJ recombination scenarios were assigned using the TCRdist pipeline. In a later analysis, each TCR beta chain was defined by its CDR3 amino acid sequence together with its V-gene family, and reads lacking a unique V-gene family were excluded. To address suspected cross-contamination and a sequencing artifact, a later analysis removed a few hundred highly shared, low-generation-probability nucleotide sequences. In a later analysis, a clonal expansion index for each public chain was calculated from normalized within-repertoire ranks of inferred template counts. In a later analysis, generation probabilities were computed with a VDJ recombination model fitted to out-of-frame rearrangements, and the resulting probabilities were checked against IGoR. A later analysis scored TCR-TCR, TCR-HLA and TCR-CMV co-occurrence with hypergeometric tests, applying a repertoire-size bias correction to TCR pairs. False discovery rates were estimated in a later analysis by permuting HLA or CMV assignments 20 times. In a later analysis, co-occurring TCRs were grouped using DBSCAN, with TCRdist sequence similarity added in when clustering inside HLA-allele-positive subsets. Repertoires with fewer than 30,000 or more than 120,000 public chains were left out of co-occurrence clustering, as were about 5 repertoires with anomalous nucleotide sharing. TCRdb stores this immuneACCESS table with in-frame sequences only. Part of the clones is absent; in the studies checked, under half of the shortfall reflects unresolved V genes, and no reason is known for the rest. V and J calls and clone size are given by that table; D and trimming were obtained from the DNA. The sample table contains under 200,000 clones; only one count was recorded for more than 75% of them. Approximately 1% of the sample goes to the ten largest clones.

The germline V gene provides CDR1 MDHEN and CDR2 SYDVKM. Trimming takes 3 bases from V and 3 bases from J, and the germline ends sit 12 bases apart. The CDR3 covers 15 residues, taking in both the cysteine and the phenylalanine. The only DNA kept is the CDR3, 45 bases in frame from the first base. The receptor comes from a girl aged 2 to 10 in good health and CMV-seropositive. The receptor chain draws on TRBV28 and TRBJ1-5, with the identity of the D gene unclear. Sequenced sample: PBMCs. The DNA is as follows: TGTGCCAGCAGTTTGGAGGTAATTTCCAATCAGCCCCAGCATTTT. Its product reads: CASSLEVISNQPQHF.